The 23 T cell receptor beta chains reported below all come from one sample, sequenced in a study of siplizumab effects on memory and regulatory T cells. Profiling relied on immunoSEQ multiplex PCR, and the TCRdb table lists in-frame clones only, not all of them. The sample includes about 100,000 clones, over 85% of them seen just once. The sequenced material came from Tregs sorted from blood. These receptors originate from a human donor in good health.

The chain joins TRBV7-2 to TRBJ2-1; D remains unclear. Germline V lookup: CDR1 SGHTA, CDR2 FQGNSA. The CDR3 has 14 residues. Trimming stripped 2 bases from V and 5 bases from J, with 10 bases between. The CDR3 region is CASSLLLPNNEQFF. CDR3 sequence (DNA): TGTGCCAGCAGCTTATTACTCCCCAACAATGAGCAGTTCTTC.

V gene TRBV19 combines with J gene TRBJ2-7; tentatively, D is TRBD2 (6 bases). The V gene lost 3 bases and the J gene lost 5 bases, with 14 bases spanning the gap. The CDR3 totals 14 residues. The germline V gene encodes CDR1 LNHDA and CDR2 SQIVND (reference sequence). CDR3 sequence: CASSIMGGPHEQYF. For the CDR3, the DNA is TGTGCCAGTAGTATCATGGGGGGACCCCACGAGCAGTACTTC.

The chain uses TRBV19 and TRBJ1-2, with 8 nucleotides matching TRBD1. J lost 8 bases, V lost 4 bases, and 15 bases had no gene match. In germline, CDR1 is LNHDA, CDR2 SQIVND (reference sequence). The CDR3 totals 16 residues. CDR3 in amino acids: CASSTIRAGGPQGYTF. In DNA form, the CDR3 reads TGTGCCAGTAGTACGATTCGGGCAGGGGGCCCGCAAGGCTACACCTTC.

This clone was detected once. The chain joins TRBV10-3 to TRBJ1-2, with 9 bases matching TRBD1. The CDR3 consists of 14 residues. CDR1 is ENHRY and CDR2 is SYGVKD in the germline V gene. V lost 6 bases to trimming and J lost 2 bases; unmatched junction nucleotides: 4. Here the CDR3 reads CAISQGQGNYGYTF. The CDR3 DNA reads as TGTGCCATCAGCCAAGGACAGGGGAACTATGGCTACACCTTC.

The genes are TRBV5-1 and TRBJ2-7; a weak D match, TRBD1 (6 bases). Trimming removed 4 bases at V and 6 bases at J, with 11 bases between. The CDR3 has 12 residues. Germline V CDR1 and CDR2: SGHRS, YFSETQ. The CDR3 spells CASSHGQFEQYF. The CDR3 nucleotides read TGCGCCAGCAGCCATGGACAGTTCGAGCAGTACTTC.

This clone appeared once. One end of the junction is discordant with germline, which a read error may explain. The J gene is TRBJ2-7, the V gene TRBV28, with TRBD1 as a possible D gene (5 bases). The germline CDR1 and CDR2 sequences are MDHEN and SYDVKM. This CDR3 has 15 residues. Here the CDR3 DNA reads TGTGCCAGCAGTTTTTTGCAGGGCATCTCCTACGGGCAGTACTTC. Residues: CASSFLQGISYGQYF. Full variable domain (remainder filled in from reference TRBV28 and TRBJ2-7): DVKVTQSSRYLVKRTGEKVFLECVQDMDHENMFWYRQDPGLGLRLIYFSYDVKMKEKGDIPEGYSVSREKKERFSLILESASTNQTSMYLCASSFLQGISYGQYFGPGTRLTVT.

This rearrangement joins TRBV5-4 to TRBJ1-1; 8 bases are shared with TRBD1. The CDR3 spans 15 residues. Losses at the gene ends were 2 bases for V and 6 bases for J; bases not matched to a gene: 9. The germline CDR1 and CDR2 sequences are SGHNT and YYREEE (reference sequence). CDR3 in DNA: TGTGCCAGCAGCTTTAGACAGGGGAATGGCGCTGAAGCTTTCTTT. Protein product: CASSFRQGNGAEAFF.

The genes are TRBV2 and TRBJ2-5; D may be TRBD1 (6 bases). The V and J ends lost 6 bases and 5 bases respectively, with 22 bases between them. CDR1 is SNHLY, CDR2 FYNNEI, per germline. The CDR3 consists of 16 residues. In nucleotides, the CDR3 is TGTGCCAGCAGCTACTTACGCAACAGGGATAGGGAGACCCAGTACTTC. The encoded protein is CASSYLRNRDRETQYF.

The J gene is TRBJ2-5, the V gene TRBV7-7; D gene uncertain. Germline lookup yields CDR1 SSHAT and CDR2 FNYEAQ (reference sequence). The CDR3 runs 12 residues. CDR3: CASRITQETQYF. The CDR3 DNA reads TGTGCTAGCCGTATTACCCAAGAGACCCAGTACTTC.

The V call is TRBV10-3, the J call TRBJ2-7; possibly TRBD1 for D (5 bases). The V end lost 4 bases, the J end lost 4 bases, and 14 bases lay between the germline ends. This CDR3 contains 14 residues. Germline V gene data show CDR1 as ENHRY and CDR2 as SYGVKD. CDR3 bases: TGTGCCATCAGTGGTAAAGACAGTTTGTACGAGCAGTACTTC. The encoded protein is CAISGKDSLYEQYF.

This rearrangement joins TRBV4-2 to TRBJ1-5; D is unclear. Trimming took off 2 bases at V and 5 bases at J, with 7 bases between the two ends. The CDR3 spans 13 residues. Germline CDR1 reads LGHNA; CDR2 reads YNFKEQ. In DNA, the CDR3 is TGTGCCAGCAGCCAACTTATCGATCAGCCCCAGCATTTT. It translates to CASSQLIDQPQHF.

V gene TRBV29-1 combines with J gene TRBJ2-1; 7 positions match TRBD1. Germline loops: CDR1 SQVTM, CDR2 ANQGSEA. J was trimmed by 12 bases and V by 7 bases; bases with no gene match: 6. The CDR3 contains 10 residues. Here the CDR3 reads CSGFQGVQFF. In DNA form, the CDR3 reads TGCAGCGGATTCCAGGGGGTGCAGTTCTTC.

V and J are TRBV9 and TRBJ2-5, with 8 positions matching TRBD2. Germline assignment: CDR1 SGDLS and CDR2 YYNGEE. The CDR3 extends over 14 amino acids. V lost 8 bases and J lost 2; bases outside the gene matches: 8. CDR3 nucleotides: TGTGCCAGTTCCCCGGGGGGGCTACAAGAGACCCAGTACTTC. Translating gives CASSPGGLQETQYF.

The chain employs TRBV11-2 and TRBJ2-1, with D uncertain. V was clipped by 0 bases and J by 9 bases, with 9 bases between them. Germline loops: CDR1 SGHAT, CDR2 FQNNGV. The CDR3 is 13 amino acids. The CDR3 region is CASSLDGIFEQFF. The CDR3 region has the DNA TGTGCCAGCAGCTTAGATGGGATTTTTGAGCAGTTCTTC.

This clone was observed a single time. The rearrangement joins TRBV10-3 to TRBJ2-3; unclear D gene. This CDR3 region has 12 residues. Trimming left V 3 bases short and J 4 bases short, with 5 bases between. Looked up from germline, CDR1 is ENHRY and CDR2 is SYGVKD. CDR3 nucleotide sequence: TGTGCCATCAGTGAAGGATCAGATACGCAGTATTTT. It is translated as CAISEGSDTQYF.

This chain uses TRBV29-1 with TRBJ1-2, with a tentative D call TRBD1 (6 bases). CDR1 is SQVTM, CDR2 ANQGSEA, per germline. The V and J ends lost 4 bases and 1 base respectively, with 7 bases between them. CDR3 length: 12 residues. The CDR3 DNA is TGCAGCGTTGGACAGGATAACTATGGCTACACCTTC. This codes for CSVGQDNYGYTF.

This chain joins TRBV6-1 and TRBJ2-7; unclear D gene. The CDR3 covers 13 residues. The V gene lost 10 bases and the J gene lost 3 bases, with 16 bases spanning the gap. CDR1 MNHNS and CDR2 SASEGT come from the germline V gene. In DNA form, the CDR3 reads TGTGCCATTTCGGGTCGACCGAACTACGAGCAGTACTTC. This codes for CAISGRPNYEQYF.

This clone is a singleton in its sample. V usage is TRBV29-1 and J usage is TRBJ2-3; 14 bases match TRBD2. Germline V CDR1 and CDR2: SQVTM, ANQGSEA. The V and J ends lost 3 bases and 3 bases, in that order; junction bases with no gene match: 5. This CDR3 comprises 16 residues. The CDR3 coding sequence is TGCAGCGTTGATCGAGGGACTAGCGGGAGAACAGATACGCAGTATTTT. Its protein product is CSVDRGTSGRTDTQYF.

The CDR3 sequence is CASSLVSSSYNSPLHF. The CDR3 DNA follows: TGTGCCAGCAGTTTAGTATCAAGCTCCTATAATTCACCCCTCCACTTT. This chain joins TRBV6-6 and TRBJ1-6; no clear D. This CDR3 is built from 16 residues. V lost 4 bases and J 0 bases, leaving 10 bases between the germline ends. Germline loops: CDR1 MNHNY, CDR2 SVGAGI (reference sequence).

This chain joins TRBV5-1 and TRBJ1-5; D gene ambiguous. V lost 0 bases, J lost 2 bases, and 9 bases lay in between. The CDR3 runs to 15 residues. Germline CDR1 and CDR2: SGHRS and YFSETQ. The CDR3 spells CASSLAGERNQPQHF. The CDR3 nucleotides are TGCGCCAGCAGCTTGGCCGGGGAGCGCAATCAGCCCCAGCATTTT.

The chain combines TRBV15 with TRBJ2-5; D unclear. The V end lost 1 base, the J end lost 7 bases, and 16 bases lay between the germline ends. Germline V gene sequence: CDR1 LNHNV, CDR2 YYDKDF (reference sequence). The CDR3 spans 15 residues. The CDR3 DNA reads TGTGCCACCAGCAGAGGAATAATGGGCGTCGGGACCCAGTACTTC. Translation gives CATSRGIMGVGTQYF.

V gene TRBV11-1 combines with J gene TRBJ1-2; TRBD1 is a possible D gene (6 bases). In germline, CDR1 is SGHAT, CDR2 FQDESV (reference sequence). The V end was cut by 4 bases, the J end by 1 base, with 7 bases between. This CDR3 spans 13 amino acids. The CDR3 nucleotides are TGTGCCAGCAGCTCACAGGGTAACTATGGCTACACCTTC. Encoded protein: CASSSQGNYGYTF.

This clone was recorded only once. This chain links TRBV5-1 with TRBJ1-2; D gene ambiguous. The CDR3 is 13 amino acids. V shed 0 bases and J shed 7 bases, with 10 bases lying between them. Germline CDR1 and CDR2: SGHRS and YFSETQ. The CDR3 region has the DNA TGCGCCAGCAGCTTGGACCCCGCTGGTGGCTACACCTTC. It codes for CASSLDPAGGYTF.